Below are 10 T cell receptor beta chains sequenced from a single sample in a study of blood T cell repertoires in COVID-19 (dated by TCRdb to about 2020). The protocol used for the library was the immunoSEQ multiplex PCR assay. Drawn from immuneACCESS, this table holds only the in-frame rearrangements with V and J called that TCRdb kept. Clones are partly lost; checked studies trace under half to an unresolved V gene and leave the rest unexplained. For this sample there are some 240,000 clones; 84% appear just once. Approximately 1.5% of the sample belongs to the ten largest clones. Sequenced sample: peripheral blood. The receptors were gathered from a woman in her 40s who had recovered from COVID-19.

The V gene is TRBV9, the J gene TRBJ2-1, with D possibly matching TRBD2 (5 bases). Germline-derived CDR1 and CDR2 are SGDLS and YYNGEE. The V end was cut by 2 bases, the J end by 0 bases, with 12 bases between. The CDR3 has 16 amino acids. The CDR3 DNA follows: TGTGCCAGCAGCGTCCTACGGGGAACCTCCTACAATGAGCAGTTCTTC. Protein sequence: CASSVLRGTSYNEQFF. Full variable domain (missing parts from reference TRBV9 and TRBJ2-1): DSGVTQTPKHLITATGQRVTLRCSPRSGDLSVYWYQQSLDQGLQFLIQYYNGEERAKGNILERFSAQQFPDLHSELNLSSLELGDSALYFCASSVLRGTSYNEQFFGPGTRLTVL.

The chain recombines TRBV5-4 with TRBJ1-1; D is unresolved. The CDR3 is 13 residues long. Germline V gene lookup returns CDR1 SGHNT and CDR2 YYREEE (reference sequence). Trimming pared 2 bases from V and 2 bases from J, leaving 7 bases between. CDR3 loop: CASSFSGNTEAFF. CDR3 nucleotides: TGTGCCAGCAGCTTCAGTGGTAACACTGAAGCTTTCTTT.

The rearrangement links TRBV7-6 to TRBJ2-2; D is possibly TRBD1 (6 bases). Trimming removed 0 bases at V and 2 bases at J, with 10 bases between. The CDR3 extends over 16 amino acids. Germline CDR1 is SGHVS and CDR2 is FNYEAQ. CDR3 amino acids: CASSLARQANTGELFF. The CDR3 nucleotides read TGTGCCAGCAGCTTAGCCCGACAGGCAAACACCGGGGAGCTGTTTTTT.

The table lists this clone with a count of one. The chain has TRBV6-6 and TRBJ1-5; 7 nucleotides agree with TRBD1. The trim removed 4 bases at V and 0 bases at J, leaving 6 bases unmatched. Germline V lookup: CDR1 MNHNY, CDR2 SVGAGI (reference sequence). The CDR3 covers 16 residues. The CDR3 here is CASSWRTGNSNQPQHF. The CDR3 DNA reads as TGTGCCAGCAGTTGGAGGACAGGCAATAGCAATCAGCCCCAGCATTTT.

This sequence joins TRBV6-5 and TRBJ2-7; 7 positions match TRBD1. This CDR3 comprises 12 residues. V gave up 7 bases and J gave up 5 bases; unmatched junction bases: 5. The V gene's germline CDR1 is MNHEY and CDR2 SVGAGI. This CDR3 reads CASTDRVNEQYF. CDR3 sequence (DNA): TGTGCCAGCACCGACAGGGTTAACGAGCAGTACTTC.

The genes are TRBV7-9 and TRBJ1-2, with D unresolved. The germline V gene has CDR1 SEHNR and CDR2 FQNEAQ (reference sequence). The CDR3 extends over 14 amino acids. Trimming removed 4 bases at V and 2 bases at J, with 11 bases between. As DNA, the CDR3 is TGTGCCAGCAGCTCGTCGACGGGAAACTATGGCTACACCTTC. Protein: CASSSSTGNYGYTF.

The genes are TRBV9 and TRBJ2-2; no clear D. Between the trimmed V and J ends, which lost 3 bases and 5 bases, there was a span of 5 bases. Germline assignment: CDR1 SGDLS and CDR2 YYNGEE. The CDR3 is made up of 12 amino acids. The CDR3 reads CASSGATGELFF. The CDR3 region has the DNA TGTGCCAGCAGCGGGGCAACCGGGGAGCTGTTTTTT.

The V and J genes are TRBV11-1 and TRBJ1-4; no reliable D call. Germline V gene lookup returns CDR1 SGHAT and CDR2 FQDESV (reference sequence). This CDR3 comprises 15 residues. V was cut by 5 bases and J by 0 bases, with 10 bases left in between. The CDR3 nucleotides read TGTGCCAGCAGCCCGAGTCATACAACTAATGAAAAACTGTTTTTT. Translated, it gives CASSPSHTTNEKLFF.

J is TRBJ2-3 and V is TRBV27, with D possibly TRBD1 on 7 matching bases. V lost 5 bases and J 2 bases, leaving 14 bases between the germline ends. The CDR3 spans 15 residues. Germline V CDR1 and CDR2: MNHEY, SMNVEV (reference sequence). The CDR3 region has the DNA TGTGCCAGCAGTGCGACAGGGAGGCCCACAGATACGCAGTATTTT. Protein sequence: CASSATGRPTDTQYF.

The chain uses TRBV23-1 and TRBJ1-6; the match to TRBD1 covers 9 bases. TRBV23-1 is classed as an ORF, of uncertain function. The CDR3 spans 15 residues. J was trimmed by 10 bases and V by 4 bases; bases with no gene match: 8. The CDR3 DNA reads as TGCGCCAGCAGTCCAACCCGGGACAGGGAGTCACCCCTCCACTTT. Amino acid sequence: CASSPTRDRESPLHF.